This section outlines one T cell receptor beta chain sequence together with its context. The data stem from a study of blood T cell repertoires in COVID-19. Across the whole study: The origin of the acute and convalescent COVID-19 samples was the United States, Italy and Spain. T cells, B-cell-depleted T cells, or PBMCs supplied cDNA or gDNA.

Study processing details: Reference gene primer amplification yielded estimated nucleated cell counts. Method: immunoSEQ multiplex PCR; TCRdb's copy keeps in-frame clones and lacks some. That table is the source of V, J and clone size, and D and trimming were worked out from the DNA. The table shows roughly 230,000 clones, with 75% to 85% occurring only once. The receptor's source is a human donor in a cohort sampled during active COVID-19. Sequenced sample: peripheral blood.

CDR3 amino acids: CASSPQTGRGEGGYTF. The CDR3 DNA reads as TGTGCCAGCTCACCCCAGACGGGCAGGGGCGAAGGTGGCTACACCTTC. This chain uses TRBV18 with TRBJ1-2, with a tentative D call TRBD1 (6 bases). Germline V CDR1 and CDR2: KGHSH, LQKENI. V lost 3 bases, J lost 7 bases, and 21 bases lay in between. This CDR3 is built from 16 residues.